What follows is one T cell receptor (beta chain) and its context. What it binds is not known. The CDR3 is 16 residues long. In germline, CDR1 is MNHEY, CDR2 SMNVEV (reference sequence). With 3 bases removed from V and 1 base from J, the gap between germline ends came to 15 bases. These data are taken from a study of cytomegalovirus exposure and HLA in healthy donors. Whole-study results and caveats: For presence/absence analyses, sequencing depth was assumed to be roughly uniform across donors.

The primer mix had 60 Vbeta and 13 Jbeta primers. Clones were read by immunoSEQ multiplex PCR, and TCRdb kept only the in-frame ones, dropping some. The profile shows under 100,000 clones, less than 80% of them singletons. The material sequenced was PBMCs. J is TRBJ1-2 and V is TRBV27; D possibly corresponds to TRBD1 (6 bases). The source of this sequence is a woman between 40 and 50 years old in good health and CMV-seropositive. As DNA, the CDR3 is TGTGCCAGCAGTTTTCAGCGGGGGGCAGATAACTATGGCTACACCTTC. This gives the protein CASSFQRGADNYGYTF.